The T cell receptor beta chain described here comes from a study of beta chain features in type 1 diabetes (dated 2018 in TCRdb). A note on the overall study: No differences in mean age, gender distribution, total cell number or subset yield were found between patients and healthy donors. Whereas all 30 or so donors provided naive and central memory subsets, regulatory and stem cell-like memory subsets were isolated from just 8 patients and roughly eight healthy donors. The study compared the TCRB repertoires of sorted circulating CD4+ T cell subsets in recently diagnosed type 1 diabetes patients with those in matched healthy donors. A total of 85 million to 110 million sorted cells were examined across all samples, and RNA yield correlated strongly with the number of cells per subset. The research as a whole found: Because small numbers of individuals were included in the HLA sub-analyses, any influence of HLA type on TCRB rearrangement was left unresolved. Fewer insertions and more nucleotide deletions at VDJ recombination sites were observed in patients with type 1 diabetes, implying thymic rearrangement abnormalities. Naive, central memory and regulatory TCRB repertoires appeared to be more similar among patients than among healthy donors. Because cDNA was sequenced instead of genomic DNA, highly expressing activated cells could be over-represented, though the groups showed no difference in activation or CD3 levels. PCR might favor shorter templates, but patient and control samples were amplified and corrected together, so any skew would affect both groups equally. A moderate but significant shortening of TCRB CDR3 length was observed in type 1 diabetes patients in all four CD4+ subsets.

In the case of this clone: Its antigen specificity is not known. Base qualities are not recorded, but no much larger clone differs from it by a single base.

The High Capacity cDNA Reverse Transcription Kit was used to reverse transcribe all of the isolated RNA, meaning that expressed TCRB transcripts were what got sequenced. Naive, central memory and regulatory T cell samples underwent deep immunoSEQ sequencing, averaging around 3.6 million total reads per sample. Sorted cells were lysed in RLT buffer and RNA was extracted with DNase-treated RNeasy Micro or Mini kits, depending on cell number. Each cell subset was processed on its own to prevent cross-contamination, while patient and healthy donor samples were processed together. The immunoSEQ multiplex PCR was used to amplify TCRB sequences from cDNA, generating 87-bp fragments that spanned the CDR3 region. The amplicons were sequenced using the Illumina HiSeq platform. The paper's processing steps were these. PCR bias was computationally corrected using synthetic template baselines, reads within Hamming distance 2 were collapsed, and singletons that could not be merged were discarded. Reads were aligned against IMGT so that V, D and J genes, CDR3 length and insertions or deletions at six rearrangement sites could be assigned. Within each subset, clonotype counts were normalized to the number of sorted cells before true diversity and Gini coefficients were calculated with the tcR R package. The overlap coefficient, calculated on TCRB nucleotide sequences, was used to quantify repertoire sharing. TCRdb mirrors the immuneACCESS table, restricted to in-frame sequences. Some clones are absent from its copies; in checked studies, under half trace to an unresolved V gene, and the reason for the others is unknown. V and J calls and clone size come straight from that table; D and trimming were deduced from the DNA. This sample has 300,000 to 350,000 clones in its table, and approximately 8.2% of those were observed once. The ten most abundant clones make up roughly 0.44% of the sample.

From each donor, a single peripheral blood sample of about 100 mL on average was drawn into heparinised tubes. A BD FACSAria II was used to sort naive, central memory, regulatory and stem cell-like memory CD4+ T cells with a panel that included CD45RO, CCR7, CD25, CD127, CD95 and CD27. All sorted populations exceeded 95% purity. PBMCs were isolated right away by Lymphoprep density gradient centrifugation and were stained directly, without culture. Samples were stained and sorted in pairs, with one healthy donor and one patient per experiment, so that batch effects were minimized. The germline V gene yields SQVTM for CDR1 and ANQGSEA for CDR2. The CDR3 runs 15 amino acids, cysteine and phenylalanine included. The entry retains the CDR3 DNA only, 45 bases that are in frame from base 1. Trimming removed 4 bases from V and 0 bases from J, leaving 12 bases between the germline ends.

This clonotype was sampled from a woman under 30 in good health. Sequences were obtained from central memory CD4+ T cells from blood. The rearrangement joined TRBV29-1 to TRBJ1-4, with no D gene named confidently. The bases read TGCAGCGTTGCGCCAGATACCACAACTAATGAAAAACTGTTTTTT. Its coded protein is CSVAPDTTTNEKLFF.